The 24 T cell receptor beta chains below were found in one sample sequenced in a study of T cells after yellow fever vaccination. From the 5' RACE reads, TCRdb called clonotypes with MiXCR, one entry per CDR3 protein. The table lists tens of thousands of distinct CDR3 sequences, 5% to 8.5% of them singletons, with 20% to 25% in the top ten. Sequenced here: PBMCs, either bulk or a sorted T-cell subset (CD4+, CD8+, memory, or dextramer-sorted; not recorded which), sampled on the day of the first yellow fever vaccination. All receptors derive from a young man who received the YFV17D yellow fever vaccine.

This clonotype was picked up many times. The gene calls are TRBV7-2 and TRBJ2-1; D perhaps matches TRBD2 (5 bases). CDR1 SGHTA and CDR2 FQGNSA come from the germline V gene. Trimming shortened V by 5 bases and J by 3 bases, and 11 bases separated the two germline ends. The CDR3 covers 14 residues. The CDR3 loop is CASSTRTLYNEQFF. For the CDR3, the DNA is TGTGCCAGCAGCACTCGGACTCTCTACAATGAGCAGTTCTTC.

This clonotype showed up many times. This chain joins TRBV5-1 and TRBJ2-2; weak D call: TRBD1 (6 bases). This CDR3 has 13 amino acids. V lost 5 bases, J lost 2 bases, and 7 bases lay in between. The V gene's germline CDR1 is SGHRS and CDR2 YFSETQ. CDR3 nucleotide sequence: TGCGCCAGCAGACAGGGTAACACCGGGGAGCTGTTTTTT. The encoded protein is CASRQGNTGELFF. Variable domain in full (rest from reference TRBV5-1 and TRBJ2-2): KAGVTQTPRYLIKTRGQQVTLSCSPISGHRSVSWYQQTPGQGLQFLFEYFSETQRNKGNFPGRFSGRQFSNSRSEMNVSTLELGDSALYLCASRQGNTGELFFGEGSRLTVL.

This clonotype has a count of ten or more. The chain has TRBV28 and TRBJ2-3; no clear D gene. V was shortened by 5 bases and J by 2 bases, with 8 bases between the two germline ends. The length of the CDR3 is 13 residues. Germline assignment: CDR1 MDHEN and CDR2 SYDVKM. The CDR3 region is CASSQPNTDTQYF. The CDR3, as DNA: TGTGCCAGCAGTCAGCCCAACACAGATACGCAGTATTTT.

The sample holds many counts of this clonotype. The rearrangement joins TRBV5-1 to TRBJ2-1; TRBD2 is a possible D gene (6 bases). Trimming stripped 3 bases from V and 7 bases from J, with 14 bases between. The V gene's germline CDR1 is SGHRS and CDR2 YFSETQ. This CDR3 is built from 14 residues. The CDR3 region has the DNA TGCGCCAGCAGCTCGGAGGGCAGAATAAATGAGCAGTTCTTC. Its protein is CASSSEGRINEQFF.

The V call is TRBV5-4, the J call TRBJ2-5; D gene ambiguous. CDR3 length: 13 amino acids. Per the germline V gene, CDR1 is SGHNT and CDR2 is YYREEE (reference sequence). Trimming cost V 5 bases and J 4 bases, with 12 bases left between them. This chain's CDR3 is CASRRTELETQYF. The CDR3 DNA reads as TGTGCCAGCAGGCGAACGGAACTAGAGACCCAGTACTTC.

This clonotype was seen at least ten times. The chain joins TRBV5-1 to TRBJ2-5; D possibly corresponds to TRBD1 (6 bases). Germline CDR1 and CDR2: SGHRS and YFSETQ. This CDR3 is 14 amino acids long. V lost 1 base and J 5 bases, leaving 12 bases between the germline ends. The CDR3 spells CASSLLGAGETQYF. The DNA for the CDR3 is TGCGCCAGCAGCTTGTTGGGGGCCGGGGAGACCCAGTACTTC. The whole variable domain, remainder taken from reference TRBV5-1 and TRBJ2-5, is KAGVTQTPRYLIKTRGQQVTLSCSPISGHRSVSWYQQTPGQGLQFLFEYFSETQRNKGNFPGRFSGRQFSNSRSEMNVSTLELGDSALYLCASSLLGAGETQYFGPGTRLLVL.

This clonotype was seen at least ten times. This chain links TRBV24-1 with TRBJ2-3; D uncertain. The length of the CDR3 is 16 residues. The V gene lost 5 bases and the J gene lost 4 bases, with 18 bases spanning the gap. Germline V gene sequence: CDR1 KGHDR, CDR2 SFDVKD. CDR3 coding DNA: TGTGCCACCAGTGCTACCCCGGCAGGAAAATCAGATACGCAGTATTTT. This codes for CATSATPAGKSDTQYF.

This clonotype was counted a few times. The chain is built from TRBV18 and TRBJ1-1; tentative D call: TRBD1 (6 bases). Germline CDR1 reads KGHSH; CDR2 reads LQKENI. The CDR3 is 16 residues long. With 3 bases removed from V and 3 bases from J, the gap between germline ends came to 17 bases. The CDR3 loop is CASSPRTQGRDTEAFF. CDR3 sequence (DNA): TGTGCCAGCTCACCCCGGACACAGGGTAGGGACACTGAAGCTTTCTTT.

J is TRBJ2-2 and V is TRBV11-3, with 7 bases identical to TRBD1. The CDR3 contains 13 residues. The ends lost 5 bases at V and 6 bases at J; junction bases unmatched: 3. Per the germline V gene, CDR1 is SGHNT and CDR2 is YENEEA. The CDR3, as DNA: TGTGCCAGCAGCGTTACAGGGGCCGGGGAGCTGTTTTTT. This translates into CASSVTGAGELFF.

This clonotype was found many times. The gene calls are TRBV6-5 and TRBJ1-6; 8 bases are a match to TRBD1. The CDR3 extends over 14 amino acids. Germline V CDR1 and CDR2: MNHEY, SVGAGI. Losses at the gene ends were 4 bases for V and 10 bases for J; bases not matched to a gene: 6. In DNA, the CDR3 is TGTGCCAGCAGTTCCAGGGGGCCAGGGTCACCCCTCCACTTT. This translates into CASSSRGPGSPLHF.

In its sample, this clonotype was seen many times. The gene calls are TRBV11-2 and TRBJ2-1, with 10 bases lining up with TRBD1. V dropped 6 bases and J dropped 0; count of bases not matched to a gene: 14. Germline V gene data show CDR1 as SGHAT and CDR2 as FQNNGV. The CDR3 has 19 amino acids. DNA for the CDR3: TGTGCCAGCAGTTCCCGCCCGGGACAGGGGCCCGCCTCCTACAATGAGCAGTTCTTC. Translation gives CASSSRPGQGPASYNEQFF.

This clonotype was counted ten times or more. The chain joins TRBV3-1 to TRBJ2-7; tentatively, D is TRBD2 (6 bases). The CDR3 covers 17 residues. V was shortened by 0 bases and J by 0 bases, with 15 bases between the two germline ends. CDR1 LGHDT and CDR2 YNNKEL come from the germline V gene (reference sequence). Written as DNA, the CDR3 is TGTGCCAGCAGCCAAGAGGGTCGGGGGTTCATCTCCTACGAGCAGTACTTC. Translation: CASSQEGRGFISYEQYF.

This clonotype was recorded at least ten times. This chain connects TRBV12-3 or TRBV12-4 to TRBJ2-5; D might be TRBD1 or TRBD2, each matching 6 bases. The CDR3 length is 15 residues. Trimming stripped 3 bases from V and 2 bases from J, with 13 bases between. CDR3 DNA sequence: TGTGCCAGCAGTTTTAGGGGGGCTTGGCAAGAGACCCAGTACTTC. Its translation: CASSFRGAWQETQYF.

The sample holds many counts of this clonotype. This chain links TRBV7-9 with TRBJ2-5; D might be TRBD1 (6 bases). Germline V gives CDR1 SEHNR, CDR2 FQNEAQ (reference sequence). The V end lost 6 bases, the J end lost 1 base, and 12 bases lay between the germline ends. This CDR3 region has 14 residues. The CDR3 reads CASRKTGPQETQYF. The CDR3 bases are TGTGCCAGCAGAAAGACAGGACCCCAAGAGACCCAGTACTTC. The complete variable domain, with remaining parts taken from reference TRBV7-9 and TRBJ2-5, reads DTGVSQNPRHKITKRGQNVTFRCDPISEHNRLYWYRQTLGQGPEFLTYFQNEAQLEKSRLLSDRFSAERPKGSFSTLEIQRTEQGDSAMYLCASRKTGPQETQYFGPGTRLLVL.

This clonotype was recorded many times. The chain employs TRBV6-1 and TRBJ2-5; TRBD1 might be the D (5 bases). V dropped 5 bases and J dropped 2 bases, with 12 bases sitting between them. In germline, CDR1 is MNHNS, CDR2 SASEGT. CDR3 length equals 14 residues. CDR3 region: CASSRRQSQETQYF. The CDR3, as DNA: TGTGCCAGCAGTAGAAGACAGAGTCAAGAGACCCAGTACTTC.

The chain recombines TRBV7-8 with TRBJ1-5; no firm D call. Germline V lookup: CDR1 SGHVS, CDR2 FQNEAQ. Between the trimmed V and J ends, which lost 1 base and 4 bases, there was a span of 8 bases. The CDR3 loop spans 14 amino acids. The CDR3 reads CASSLGSRNQPQHF. The CDR3 DNA reads TGTGCCAGCAGCTTAGGCAGCCGTAATCAGCCCCAGCATTTT.

This clonotype was observed a few times. The V gene is TRBV20-1, the J gene TRBJ1-5; 9 nucleotides align to TRBD1. Germline-derived CDR1 and CDR2 are DFQATT and SNEGSKA (reference sequence). V gave up 3 bases and J gave up 5 bases; unmatched junction bases: 2. This CDR3 has 13 amino acids. CDR3 loop: CSARTGGDQPQHF. DNA of the CDR3: TGCAGTGCTAGGACAGGGGGAGATCAGCCCCAGCATTTT.

This clonotype was counted at least ten times. The chain combines TRBV7-2 with TRBJ2-3; D is perhaps TRBD2 (7 bases). Germline CDR1 SGHTA, CDR2 FQGNSA. This CDR3 has 13 residues. V lost 5 bases and J 5 bases, leaving 11 bases between the germline ends. Here the CDR3 DNA reads TGTGCCAGCAGCGGGGGGGCGGGAGATACGCAGTATTTT. This codes for CASSGGAGDTQYF. Based on the CDR3 plus reference TRBV7-2 and TRBJ2-3, the full variable domain is GAGVSQSPSNKVTEKGKDVELRCDPISGHTALYWYRQSLGQGLEFLIYFQGNSAPDKSGLPSDRFSAERTGGSVSTLTIQRTQQEDSAVYLCASSGGAGDTQYFGPGTRLTVL.

This clonotype has at least ten counts. The CDR3 here is CATSDPSLAKNIQYF. CDR3 nucleotides: TGTGCCACCAGTGACCCCTCTCTAGCCAAAAACATTCAGTACTTC. The chain employs TRBV24-1 and TRBJ2-4, with D unresolved. V dropped 4 bases and J dropped 0 bases, with 9 bases sitting between them. This CDR3 has 15 residues. Germline V lookup: CDR1 KGHDR, CDR2 SFDVKD.

There are many counts of this clonotype. V gene TRBV11-2 combines with J gene TRBJ2-3; TRBD1 aligns across 8 bases. Germline loops: CDR1 SGHAT, CDR2 FQNNGV. The V and J ends lost 3 bases and 2 bases, in that order; junction bases with no gene match: 4. The CDR3 totals 15 residues. CDR3 nucleotides: TGTGCCAGCAGCTTCGACAGGGGATTCACAGATACGCAGTATTTT. It encodes CASSFDRGFTDTQYF.

This clonotype was seen only a few times. V is TRBV20-1 and J is TRBJ2-5, with 11 bases lining up with TRBD2. This CDR3 spans 12 amino acids. The germline V gene has CDR1 DFQATT and CDR2 SNEGSKA (reference sequence). J was trimmed by 5 bases and V by 8 bases; bases with no gene match: 4. The CDR3 nucleotides are TGCAGTTTAGCGGGGGGGATGGAGACCCAGTACTTC. Residues: CSLAGGMETQYF.

This clonotype was counted between two and nine times. The chain is built from TRBV9 and TRBJ1-2, with 7 bases aligning to TRBD1. The CDR3 consists of 13 residues. CDR1 is SGDLS, CDR2 YYNGEE, per germline. Germline trimming cut 4 bases from V and 4 bases from J; bases unmatched to any gene: 4. CDR3 sequence reads: CASSPRDSYGYTF. The DNA of the CDR3 is TGTGCCAGCAGCCCACGGGACAGCTATGGCTACACCTTC.

This clonotype was counted ten times or more. The chain employs TRBV10-3 and TRBJ2-3; D remains unclear. V was trimmed by 0 bases and J by 4 bases, leaving 2 bases between them. This CDR3 contains 12 residues. Germline CDR1 reads ENHRY; CDR2 reads SYGVKD. CDR3 coding DNA: TGTGCCATCAGTGAGTCAGCAGATACGCAGTATTTT. Protein product: CAISESADTQYF.

This clonotype appeared many times. The chain carries TRBV20-1 and TRBJ1-2; D is unclear. The CDR3 length is 15 residues. Deletions cut 1 base from V and 4 bases from J, with 16 bases between. From germline, CDR1 is DFQATT and CDR2 SNEGSKA (reference sequence). CDR3 DNA: TGCAGTGCTAGAGTCCCACCGGACTCCGGCTATGGCTACACCTTC. Translating gives CSARVPPDSGYGYTF.